Detailed here is one T cell receptor (beta chain). The sample comes from a study of PD-L1 blockade in urothelial cancer. Whole-study context: Atezolizumab therapy began for patients in 2014, dosed at 1,200 mg intravenously every 3 weeks.

CDR1 and CDR2 (germline): SGHTA, FQGTGA. There are 19 residues in the CDR3. The V and J ends lost 0 bases and 5 bases, in that order; junction bases with no gene match: 14. The method was immunoSEQ multiplex PCR; TCRdb's version includes in-frame clones alone and lacks a portion of them. This table has about 37,000 clones, approximately 87% appearing once. The time point here: pretreatment peripheral blood. Per-patient samples, pretreatment and on-treatment, numbered 1 to 8. Sequencing was performed on PBMCs, taken around atezolizumab (anti-PD-L1) treatment. V usage is TRBV7-3 and J usage is TRBJ2-1; 9 positions match TRBD2. The receptor comes from a man in his fifties or sixties with urothelial cancer. CDR3 in amino acids: CASSLTFSGSHSPDNEQFF. The CDR3 region has the DNA TGTGCCAGCAGCTTAACGTTTAGCGGGAGCCATTCCCCGGACAATGAGCAGTTCTTC.